Listed here is a single T cell receptor (beta chain). Its antigen remains unknown. A single record per CDR3 protein comes from TCRdb applying MiXCR to the RT-PCR reads. The repertoire holds 530,000 or so distinct CDR3 sequences, approximately 24% seen once, with over 1.5% in the top ten. The data stem from a study of response to subunit inactivated influenza vaccine. Study outcomes and limitations: After each seasonal influenza vaccination, few new T cells are recruited, the authors suggested.

The CDR3 extends over 18 amino acids. V gave up 0 bases and J gave up 4 bases, with 19 bases separating them. Per the germline V gene, CDR1 is LGHNA and CDR2 is YNFKEQ. The material sequenced was CD4+ T cells sorted from PBMCs, taken approximately 5 days after vaccination. The genes are TRBV4-2 and TRBJ1-5, with a weak D call TRBD1 (6 bases). The receptor's source is a man between 50 and 59 years old who received an inactivated influenza vaccine. CDR3 region: CASSQDLWGHLGNQPQHF. In nucleotides, the CDR3 is TGTGCCAGCAGCCAAGATCTTTGGGGACACTTAGGGAATCAGCCCCAGCATTTT.